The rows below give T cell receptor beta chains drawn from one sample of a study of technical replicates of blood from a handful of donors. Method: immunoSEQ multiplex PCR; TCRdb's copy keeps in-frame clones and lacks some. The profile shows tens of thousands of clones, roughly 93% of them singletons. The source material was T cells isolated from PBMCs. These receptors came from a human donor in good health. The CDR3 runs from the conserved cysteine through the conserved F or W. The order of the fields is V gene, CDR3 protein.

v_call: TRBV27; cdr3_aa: CASSWGVPPRNEQFF
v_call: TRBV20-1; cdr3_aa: CSARPGEGYTF
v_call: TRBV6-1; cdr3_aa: CASSEIGQQKLFF
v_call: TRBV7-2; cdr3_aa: CASSLGIAPDTQYF
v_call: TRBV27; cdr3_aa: CASSSTGEAQYF
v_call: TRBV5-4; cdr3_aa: CASSLDRVETQYF
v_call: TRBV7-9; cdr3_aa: CASSLARDSNEKLFF
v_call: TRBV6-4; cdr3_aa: CASSDLPGQGNGYTF
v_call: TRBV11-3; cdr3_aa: CASSSPGQGAEQYF
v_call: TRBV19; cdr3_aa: CASSRTGVSNQPQHF
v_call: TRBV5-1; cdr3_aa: CASSLGQNEQYF
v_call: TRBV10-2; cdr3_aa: CASSGGTGNTIYF
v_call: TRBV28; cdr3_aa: CASSPIHGNYGYTF
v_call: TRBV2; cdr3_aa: CASSSVNTEAFF
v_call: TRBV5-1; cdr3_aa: CASSLGPGTDTQYF
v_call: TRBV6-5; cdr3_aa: CASSYGEGWSYGYTF
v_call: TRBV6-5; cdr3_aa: CASSYTSLYEQYF
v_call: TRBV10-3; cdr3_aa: CAISESRENTEAFF
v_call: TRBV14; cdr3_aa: CASSQGTSGSYEQYF
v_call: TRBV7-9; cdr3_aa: CASSSTSGWYTGELFF
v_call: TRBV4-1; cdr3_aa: CASSHPGLAGSTDTQYF
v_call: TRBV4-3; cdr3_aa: CASSQDLGSGPDTQYF
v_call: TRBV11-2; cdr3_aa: CASSPGDETQYF
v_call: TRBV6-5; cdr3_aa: CASGGGVYVYEQYF
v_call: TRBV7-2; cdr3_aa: CASSQGRVVYEQYF
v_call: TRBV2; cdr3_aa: CASSGTGGTGELFF
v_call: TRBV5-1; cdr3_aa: CASSLEGLGDTQYF
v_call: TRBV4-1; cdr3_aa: CASSQVLVRTSGDEQFF
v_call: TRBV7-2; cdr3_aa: CASSLGAGGNTGELFF
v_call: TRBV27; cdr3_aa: CASGYEESQPQHF
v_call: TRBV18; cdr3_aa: CASSPGGAGTEAFF
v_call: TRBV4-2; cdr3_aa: CASSQDWTRRGHEQFF
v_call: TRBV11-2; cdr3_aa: CASSPGDEQFF
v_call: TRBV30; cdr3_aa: CAWSMLRGYTF
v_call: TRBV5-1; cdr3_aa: CASSLGVLGTVTYEQYF
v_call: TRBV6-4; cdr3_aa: CASSDRWLDEQFF
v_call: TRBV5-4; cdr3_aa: CASSPRGQGPDNEKLFF
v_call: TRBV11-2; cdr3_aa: CASSLGLAGDTQYF